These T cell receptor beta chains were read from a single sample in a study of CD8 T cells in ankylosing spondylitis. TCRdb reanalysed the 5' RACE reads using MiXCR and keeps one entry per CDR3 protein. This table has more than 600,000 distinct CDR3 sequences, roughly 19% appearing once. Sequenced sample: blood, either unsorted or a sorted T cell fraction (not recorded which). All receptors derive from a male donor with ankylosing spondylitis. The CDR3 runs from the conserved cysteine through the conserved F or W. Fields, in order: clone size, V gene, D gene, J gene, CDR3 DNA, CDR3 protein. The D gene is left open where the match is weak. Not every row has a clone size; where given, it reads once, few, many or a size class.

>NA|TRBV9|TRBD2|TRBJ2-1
TGTGCCAGCAGCGTAGGGGGGGGGACCTCCTACAATGAGCAGTTCTTC
CASSVGGGTSYNEQFF
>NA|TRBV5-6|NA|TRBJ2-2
TGTGCCAGCTCCCCCGGGTCCCGGGGTCGCACCGGGGAGCTGTTTTTT
CASSPGSRGRTGELFF
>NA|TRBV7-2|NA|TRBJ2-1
TGTGCCAGCAGCTTAGACAGGATGGCTGGGCGCCTTGAGCAGTTCTTC
CASSLDRMAGRLEQFF
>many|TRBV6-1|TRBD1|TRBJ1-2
TGTGCCAGCAGTGAAGGGCAGGGGGCCTTCTATGGCTACACCTTC
CASSEGQGAFYGYTF
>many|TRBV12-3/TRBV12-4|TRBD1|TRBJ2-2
TGTGCCAGCAGTCGCCAGGAGGGGGGGACAGGGAAGAACACCGGGGAGCTGTTTTTT
CASSRQEGGTGKNTGELFF
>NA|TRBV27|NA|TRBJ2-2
TGTGCCAGCAGTTTATCCCCCGGGGGTGGCGGGGAGCTGTTTTTT
CASSLSPGGGGELFF
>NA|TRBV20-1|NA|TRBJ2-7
TGCAGTGCTAGCCGGTCGACCGAATCCTACGAGCAGTACTTC
CSASRSTESYEQYF
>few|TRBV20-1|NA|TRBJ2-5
TGCAGTGCAGCTGGAGCGGTCCCGGGGACCCAGTACTTC
CSAAGAVPGTQYF
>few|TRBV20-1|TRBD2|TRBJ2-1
TGCAGTGCTGACGGGACTAGCGGGGGGGCCCAGTACGGTGAGCAGTTCTTC
CSADGTSGGAQYGEQFF
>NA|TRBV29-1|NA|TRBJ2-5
TGCAGCGTTGTGTCAGGGGCGGGAGAGACCCAGTACTTC
CSVVSGAGETQYF
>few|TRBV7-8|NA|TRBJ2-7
TGTGCCAGCAGCTTAAGGCAGGACTACGAGCAGTACTTC
CASSLRQDYEQYF
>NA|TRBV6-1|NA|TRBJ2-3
TGTGCCAGCAGTCCTAGTCTAGCCGGGTTGGCAGATACGCAGTATTTT
CASSPSLAGLADTQYF
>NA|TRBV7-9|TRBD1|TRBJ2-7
TGTGCCAGCAGCTTAGGTCGGGACAGCTCCTACGAGCAGTACTTC
CASSLGRDSSYEQYF
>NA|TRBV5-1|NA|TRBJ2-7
TGCGCCAGCAGCTTGGGGACGGACTTTCAGCAGTACTTC
CASSLGTDFQQYF
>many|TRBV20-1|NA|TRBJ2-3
TGCAGTGCTACAGGGCCAGATACGCAGTATTTT
CSATGPDTQYF
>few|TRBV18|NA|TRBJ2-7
TGTGCCAGCTCACCACCTTACAAGGGCGAGCAGTACTTC
CASSPPYKGEQYF
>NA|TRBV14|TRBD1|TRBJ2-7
TGTGCCAGCAGTCACAGGGGTCCCACTTACTTC
CASSHRGPTYF
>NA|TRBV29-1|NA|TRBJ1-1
TGCAGCGTTGATTGGGGCAAGAACACTGAAGCTTTCTTT
CSVDWGKNTEAFF
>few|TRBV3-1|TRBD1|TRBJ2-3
TGTGCCAGCACCCGGACAGGGAGGCAACTCACAGATACGCAGTATTTT
CASTRTGRQLTDTQYF
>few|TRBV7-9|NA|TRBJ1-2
TGTGCCAGCAGCTTAGCGCTGGAGGATCTCATCGGCTACACCTTC
CASSLALEDLIGYTF
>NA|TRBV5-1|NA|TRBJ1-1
TGCGCCAGCAGCCCACAGGGTTATAACACTGAAGCTTTCTTT
CASSPQGYNTEAFF
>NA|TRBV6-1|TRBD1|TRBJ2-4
TGTGCCACCCGCGGACAGGCGGAAAACATTCAGTACTTC
CATRGQAENIQYF
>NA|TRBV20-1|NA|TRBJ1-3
TGCAGTGCTAGAGACAGGAATGGAAACACCATATATTTT
CSARDRNGNTIYF
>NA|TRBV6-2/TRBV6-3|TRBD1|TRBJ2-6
TGTGCCAGCAGCCCCAACAGGGGTGTCCCTGGGGCCAACGTCCTGACTTTC
CASSPNRGVPGANVLTF
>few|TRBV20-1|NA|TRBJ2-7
TGCAGTGCTAGATTCGCCAACGGAGCGAGTGAGCAGTACTTC
CSARFANGASEQYF
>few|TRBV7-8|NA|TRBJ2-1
TGTGCCAGCAGCTTGACCCGACTAGTCCTATACAATGAGCAGTTCTTC
CASSLTRLVLYNEQFF
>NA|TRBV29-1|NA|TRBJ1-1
TGCAGCGTTGACAGCGACACTGAAGCTTTCTTT
CSVDSDTEAFF
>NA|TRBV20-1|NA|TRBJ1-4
TGCAGTGCTAGACCACGAGGGGGGTCGGGTGAAAAACTGTTTTTT
CSARPRGGSGEKLFF
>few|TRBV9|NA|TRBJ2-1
TGTGCCAGCAGCGGGTCAGGACAGTACAATGAGCAGTTCTTC
CASSGSGQYNEQFF
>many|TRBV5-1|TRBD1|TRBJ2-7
TGTGCCAGCAGCTTAGACCGGGACAGTTACGAGCAGTACTTC
CASSLDRDSYEQYF
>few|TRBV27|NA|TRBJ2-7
TGTGCCAGCAGTTTATCGCTACAACAGGGCTACGAGCAGTACTTC
CASSLSLQQGYEQYF
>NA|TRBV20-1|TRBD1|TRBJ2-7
TGCAGTGCCCAAACGCTGACTCGGGACAGATCCTACGAGCAGTACTTC
CSAQTLTRDRSYEQYF
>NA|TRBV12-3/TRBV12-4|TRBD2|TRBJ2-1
TGTGCCAGCAGTATGAGGGGACTAGCGGGAGTTAATGAGCAGTTCTTC
CASSMRGLAGVNEQFF
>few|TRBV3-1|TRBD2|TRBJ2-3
TGTGCCAGCAGCCAAAGATTAGCGGGGCCAGATACGCAGTATTTT
CASSQRLAGPDTQYF
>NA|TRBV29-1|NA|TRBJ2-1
TGCAGCGACACTTTTGGGGCGGCATCCTACAATGAGCAGTTCTTC
CSDTFGAASYNEQFF
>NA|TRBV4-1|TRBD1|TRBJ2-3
TGCGCCAGCAGCCAGGGGACAGGGGGCGCGGATACGCAGTATTTT
CASSQGTGGADTQYF
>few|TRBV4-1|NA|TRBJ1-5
TGCGCCAGCAGCCAAGAGAGCCGGGAAGGTCAGCCCCAGCATTTT
CASSQESREGQPQHF
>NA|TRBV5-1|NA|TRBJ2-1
TGCGCCAGCAGCGCCCGACCAGACAGGTACAATGAGCAGTTCTTC
CASSARPDRYNEQFF